This T cell receptor (beta chain) originates from a study of shared clonotypes between healthy human individuals. The CDR3 consists of 16 residues. Trimming took 1 base from V and 0 from J, leaving 13 bases between them. From germline, CDR1 is SGHRS and CDR2 YFSETQ. Profiling relied on immunoSEQ multiplex PCR, and the TCRdb table lists in-frame clones only, not all of them. Among roughly 1,100,000 clones listed, 70% to 80% were seen once. The TCR was taken from a man aged 18 to 35 in good health. The chain has TRBV5-1 and TRBJ1-1; no definite D call. Sequenced material: memory CD4+ T cells sorted from blood. Subset denoted: CD45RA-negative fraction. This chain's CDR3 is CASSLQEGLMNTEAFF. The CDR3 DNA reads as TGCGCCAGCAGCTTGCAGGAGGGTCTGATGAACACTGAAGCTTTCTTT.